The 27 T cell receptor beta chains in this list originate from one sample, sequenced in a study of T cells in Graves' hyperthyroidism and ophthalmopathy (dated by TCRdb to between 2019 and 2020). Receptor amplification or capture employed multiplex PCR. Sequencing took place on an Illumina HiSeq 2000. Amplification of TCR beta CDR3 regions was carried out from RNA transcripts. A first-round RT-PCR of the TCR CDR3 used the HTBI primer set with the Qiagen OneStep RT-PCR kit. TCRdb took the public reads, trimmed them with fastp at Q25, ran MiXCR for clone calling and kept in-frame beta chains. Identical CDR3 protein sequences are pooled into one entry, listed with their most common genes and DNA. This sample lists around 600,000 distinct CDR3 sequences; about 14% were detected once. The ten biggest clones cover 9.5% to 15% of the sample. Sequencing used blood. Every receptor here comes from a woman aged 45-65 years with Graves' ophthalmopathy.

The chain employs TRBV6-5 and TRBJ2-5, with 9 bases lining up with TRBD1. Unmatched junction bases numbered 8, after V lost 2 bases and J lost 13 bases. Per the germline V gene, CDR1 is MNHEY and CDR2 is SVGAGI. The CDR3 has 13 amino acids. Written as DNA, the CDR3 is TGTGCCAGCAGTTACGAGGGACAGGGAACTAGGTACTTC. It yields the protein CASSYEGQGTRYF.

At least ten counts were recorded for this clonotype. The chain joins TRBV7-8 to TRBJ2-3, with TRBD2 matching 8 bases. With 1 base clipped from V and 0 bases from J, the junction kept 6 bases outside the gene matches. The CDR3 loop spans 17 amino acids. Germline V gene sequence: CDR1 SGHVS, CDR2 FQNEAQ. CDR3 residues: CASSLVTSGRSTDTQYF. The CDR3 DNA follows: TGTGCCAGCAGCTTAGTAACTAGCGGAAGAAGCACAGATACGCAGTATTTT.

This clonotype was seen at least ten times. The chain carries TRBV30 and TRBJ1-6; the D is unclear. The length of the CDR3 is 14 residues. With 4 bases removed from V and 1 base from J, the gap between germline ends came to 8 bases. Per germline, CDR1 GTSNPN and CDR2 SVGIG (reference sequence). CDR3 residues: CAWKSGSYNSPLHF. The CDR3 region has the DNA TGTGCCTGGAAGTCGGGTTCCTATAATTCACCCCTCCACTTT.

This clonotype was counted a few times. The chain links TRBV4-3 to TRBJ1-6; D ambiguous. CDR1 and CDR2 from the germline V gene are LGHNA and YSLEER. V was shortened by 1 base and J by 5 bases, with 21 bases between the two germline ends. The CDR3 is 19 residues long. The CDR3 DNA reads as TGCGCCAGCAGCCAAGCTAAGGACGTGACGACATTGAATAATTCACCCCTCCACTTT. This encodes CASSQAKDVTTLNNSPLHF.

This clonotype was counted at least ten times. The J gene is TRBJ1-5, the V gene TRBV30; D uncertain. This CDR3 has 14 amino acids. Per the germline V gene, CDR1 is GTSNPN and CDR2 is SVGIG (reference sequence). Trimming cost V 0 bases and J 0 bases, with 6 bases left between them. For the CDR3, the DNA is TGTGCCTGGAGTGTACGATCTAGCAATCAGCCCCAGCATTTT. This codes for CAWSVRSSNQPQHF.

The chain joins TRBV6-1 to TRBJ1-5, with D unresolved. CDR3 length: 14 residues. In germline, CDR1 is MNHNS, CDR2 SASEGT. V dropped 3 bases and J dropped 9 bases, with 15 bases sitting between them. The CDR3 DNA is TGTGCCAGCAGTGACAGGTGGGGAGCGGGGCCCCAGCATTTT. Encoded protein: CASSDRWGAGPQHF.

Only a few counts were recorded for this clonotype. This rearrangement joins TRBV9 to TRBJ2-7; D remains unclear. Trimming shortened V by 0 bases and J by 7 bases, and 20 bases separated the two germline ends. The germline CDR1 and CDR2 sequences are SGDLS and YYNGEE. The CDR3 sequence is 16 residues long. The CDR3 DNA sequence: TGTGCCAGCAGCGTAGGTTCCGGACCACCGATGGGTGAGCAGTACTTC. Translated: CASSVGSGPPMGEQYF.

This clonotype came up a few times. The CDR3 loop reads CASSQDPGAYEQYF. The CDR3 region has the DNA TGTGCCAGCAGCCAAGACCCTGGAGCCTACGAGCAGTACTTC. This chain joins TRBV4-2 and TRBJ2-7; D uncertain. Trimming stripped 0 bases from V and 2 bases from J, with 8 bases between. CDR1 and CDR2 from the germline V gene are LGHNA and YNFKEQ. There are 14 residues in the CDR3.

The rearrangement uses TRBV27 and TRBJ2-1; the match to TRBD1 covers 7 bases. Losses at the gene ends were 10 bases for V and 3 bases for J; bases not matched to a gene: 9. This CDR3 spans 14 amino acids. The germline V gene has CDR1 MNHEY and CDR2 SMNVEV (reference sequence). The CDR3 spells CATRGQSNYNEQFF. CDR3 DNA: TGTGCCACCCGGGGACAGTCGAACTACAATGAGCAGTTCTTC.

This clonotype has more than one count but fewer than ten. The rearrangement uses TRBV10-3 and TRBJ2-7, with 11 positions matching TRBD2. The CDR3 is made up of 15 amino acids. The germline gives CDR1 ENHRY, CDR2 SYGVKD. J gave up 3 bases and V 4 bases, and 5 bases lay outside the gene matches. The CDR3 sequence: CAISAPGTSGYEQYF. CDR3 sequence (DNA): TGTGCCATCAGTGCCCCCGGGACTAGCGGCTACGAGCAGTACTTC.

This clonotype was observed at least ten times. CDR3 DNA sequence: TGTGCCAGCAGCCGAGGACCTAGAGCGGGTAGCAATCAGCCCCAGCATTTT. Residues: CASSRGPRAGSNQPQHF. This chain uses TRBV7-6 with TRBJ1-5; the D is unclear. V gave up 5 bases and J gave up 0 bases, with 17 bases separating them. Germline V gene sequence: CDR1 SGHVS, CDR2 FNYEAQ. This CDR3 region has 17 residues.

The chain recombines TRBV28 with TRBJ1-2, with 9 nucleotides matching TRBD1. V shed 7 bases and J 6 bases; nucleotides not matched to a gene: 12. The length of the CDR3 is 15 residues. Germline loops: CDR1 MDHEN, CDR2 SYDVKM. The CDR3 spells CASKRTGTGTNGYTF. The CDR3 coding sequence is TGTGCCAGCAAACGTACCGGGACAGGGACTAATGGCTACACCTTC.

V and J are TRBV5-4 and TRBJ2-1; 7 bases are shared with TRBD2. The CDR3 spans 16 residues. Germline V gene lookup returns CDR1 SGHNT and CDR2 YYREEE (reference sequence). V was clipped by 4 bases and J by 3 bases; unmatched bases: 10. This CDR3 reads CASSRASGEFYNEQFF. CDR3 sequence (DNA): TGTGCCAGCAGCAGGGCTAGCGGAGAATTCTACAATGAGCAGTTCTTC. Full variable domain (rest looked up from reference TRBV5-4 and TRBJ2-1): ETGVTQSPTHLIKTRGQQVTLRCSSQSGHNTVSWYQQALGQGPQFIFQYYREEENGRGNFPPRFSGLQFPNYSSELNVNALELDDSALYLCASSRASGEFYNEQFFGPGTRLTVL.

At least ten counts were recorded for this clonotype. The chain carries TRBV6-1 and TRBJ2-7, with TRBD2 identical over 7 bases. This CDR3 has 18 residues. Germline V gene data show CDR1 as MNHNS and CDR2 as SASEGT. J was trimmed by 4 bases and V by 5 bases; bases with no gene match: 20. CDR3 in DNA: TGTGCCAGCAGTTTCAACTCGTTGGCTAGCGGAGTCCTATACGAGCAGTACTTC. It yields the protein CASSFNSLASGVLYEQYF.

This sequence joins TRBV5-1 and TRBJ2-7; 8 nucleotides line up with TRBD1. The CDR3 extends over 14 amino acids. Germline CDR1 and CDR2: SGHRS and YFSETQ. Trimming cost V 4 bases and J 5 bases; bases outside gene matches: 8. The chain's CDR3 is CASSPRTGNHEQYF. The CDR3 nucleotides read TGCGCCAGCAGCCCCAGGACAGGGAACCACGAGCAGTACTTC.

This clonotype was seen repeatedly, ten times or more. This chain joins TRBV5-1 and TRBJ1-1, with D perhaps matching TRBD1 (6 bases). Germline V lookup: CDR1 SGHRS, CDR2 YFSETQ. The V end lost 4 bases, the J end lost 1 base, and 14 bases lay between the germline ends. CDR3 length equals 15 residues. CDR3 loop: CASSLPGQWNTEAFF. CDR3 nucleotides: TGCGCCAGCAGCCTGCCGGGACAATGGAACACTGAAGCTTTCTTT.

V and J are TRBV20-1 and TRBJ2-1; possibly TRBD2 for D (5 bases). The germline gives CDR1 DFQATT, CDR2 SNEGSKA (reference sequence). V was pared by 0 bases and J by 8 bases, with 20 bases between. The CDR3 is 16 amino acids. CDR3 loop: CSARDSSSNHVDEQFF. The CDR3 DNA is TGCAGTGCTAGAGATTCTTCTAGCAATCATGTCGATGAGCAGTTCTTC.

This clonotype was detected many times. The V and J genes are TRBV28 and TRBJ2-7, with 10 positions matching TRBD2. J was trimmed by 6 bases and V by 7 bases; bases with no gene match: 12. CDR1 is MDHEN, CDR2 SYDVKM, per germline. The CDR3 contains 15 residues. The DNA of the CDR3 is TGTGCCAGCACTCCCCCCTCTAGCGGGGGCGCCGAGCAGTACTTC. Translating it yields CASTPPSSGGAEQYF.

This chain links TRBV29-1 with TRBJ2-1, with TRBD2 matching 10 bases. The CDR3 spans 14 residues. Germline CDR1 and CDR2: SQVTM and ANQGSEA. J lost 6 bases, V lost 7 bases, and 9 bases had no gene match. Here the CDR3 reads CSGRGLAGVNEQFF. CDR3 DNA: TGCAGCGGAAGGGGGCTAGCGGGAGTCAATGAGCAGTTCTTC.

This clonotype was detected ten times or more. The J gene is TRBJ2-4, the V gene TRBV28; 7 nucleotides line up with TRBD2. There are 14 residues in the CDR3. The germline gives CDR1 MDHEN, CDR2 SYDVKM. Unmatched junction bases numbered 4, after V lost 8 bases and J lost 0 bases. CDR3 nucleotides: TGTGCCAGCGGGCGGGAGTTAGCCAAAAACATTCAGTACTTC. Translation gives CASGRELAKNIQYF.

This clonotype was picked up many times. Written as DNA, the CDR3 is TGTGCCAGCAGTCATACTACATTCGTCACTGAAGCTTTCTTT. Its translation: CASSHTTFVTEAFF. The chain employs TRBV6-2 or TRBV6-3 and TRBJ1-1; no clear D gene. The germline CDR1 and CDR2 sequences are MNHEY and SVGEGT. The CDR3 has 14 amino acids. Trimming left V 5 bases short and J 4 bases short, with 14 bases between.

The chain employs TRBV6-2 or TRBV6-3 and TRBJ1-2; 8 nucleotides align to TRBD1. V shed 6 bases and J 1 base; nucleotides not matched to a gene: 13. The CDR3 extends over 17 amino acids. The germline gives CDR1 MNHEY, CDR2 SVGEGT. The CDR3 spells CASRRTGGTGLNYGYTF. The CDR3 bases are TGTGCCAGCAGACGTACAGGCGGGACAGGACTTAACTATGGCTACACCTTC.

The chain carries TRBV28 and TRBJ2-5; D is perhaps TRBD1 (6 bases). Germline CDR1 is MDHEN and CDR2 is SYDVKM. The CDR3 runs 16 residues. Trimming stripped 4 bases from V and 4 bases from J, with 19 bases between. The CDR3 DNA is TGTGCCAGCAGTTACCATCAGGGTCAGGGGAGAGAGACCCAGTACTTC. It yields the protein CASSYHQGQGRETQYF.

The chain combines TRBV28 with TRBJ1-1; D remains ambiguous. The CDR3 has 14 residues. Germline-derived CDR1 and CDR2 are MDHEN and SYDVKM. Trimming left V 2 bases short and J 0 bases short, with 7 bases between. Written as DNA, the CDR3 is TGTGCCAGCAGTTTAGTCAATATGAACACTGAAGCTTTCTTT. It encodes CASSLVNMNTEAFF.

The rearrangement uses TRBV20-1 and TRBJ1-5, with 10 positions matching TRBD1. CDR3 length equals 15 residues. The germline gives CDR1 DFQATT, CDR2 SNEGSKA (reference sequence). J gave up 3 bases and V 3 bases, and 5 bases lay outside the gene matches. The CDR3 DNA follows: TGCAGTGCTAGTGGTGGGACAGGGGACAATCAGCCCCAGCATTTT. Encoded protein: CSASGGTGDNQPQHF.

A few counts support this clonotype. The chain combines TRBV7-3 with TRBJ2-6; tentatively, D is TRBD2 (6 bases). The CDR3 loop spans 15 amino acids. Per germline, CDR1 SGHTA and CDR2 FQGTGA. The germline V and J ends were trimmed by 4 bases and 2 bases, with 9 bases remaining between them. CDR3 coding DNA: TGTGCCAGCAGCTGGACGGGGGCTGGGGCCAACGTCCTGACTTTC. Amino acid sequence: CASSWTGAGANVLTF. The full variable domain, with the rest looked up from reference TRBV7-3 and TRBJ2-6, is GAGVSQTPSNKVTEKGKYVELRCDPISGHTALYWYRQSLGQGPEFLIYFQGTGAADDSGLPNDRFFAVRPEGSVSTLKIQRTERGDSAVYLCASSWTGAGANVLTFGAGSRLTVL.

This clonotype has just a few counts. The rearrangement links TRBV6-2 or TRBV6-3 to TRBJ1-5; TRBD1 matches 8 bases. Losses at the gene ends were 7 bases for V and 5 bases for J; bases not matched to a gene: 10. CDR3 size: 15 residues. The V gene's germline CDR1 is MNHEY and CDR2 SVGEGT. CDR3 region: CASTQTGGLYQPQHF. In DNA form, the CDR3 reads TGTGCCAGCACTCAAACAGGGGGTTTGTATCAGCCCCAGCATTTT.